This T cell receptor beta chain comes out of a study of immune cell composition in non-small cell lung cancer. Study-level points and caveats: Lung squamous cell carcinoma tumours had significantly higher top 10 clone scores and productive clonality than lung adenocarcinoma. Tumour-associated clones >0.5% occurred in approximately 32% of adenocarcinomas, under 85% of squamous. Smoking pack-years did not significantly correlate with tumour TCR-beta clonality.

A single count supports this clone. Its target is not known. Assay: immunoSEQ multiplex PCR; the TCRdb copy retains only in-frame clones and omits some. The data show 13,000 to 15,000 clones, about two thirds seen once. Germline V CDR1 and CDR2: PRHDT, FYEKMQ (reference sequence). This CDR3 contains 15 residues. V was trimmed by 1 base and J by 5 bases, leaving 14 bases between them. The origin of this receptor is a human donor with non-small cell lung cancer. Sequencing input: lung tumor tissue. This chain links TRBV13 with TRBJ1-1; D ambiguous. The CDR3 DNA reads as TGTGCCAGCAGCTTAGAGGGCCGGACGGGGACTGAAGCTTTCTTT. Amino acid sequence: CASSLEGRTGTEAFF.